The rows below give T cell receptor beta chains drawn from one sample of a study of T cell changes during pregnancy in multiple sclerosis. Libraries were prepared by immunoSEQ multiplex PCR; TCRdb keeps only in-frame clonotypes and omits some of them. The sample contains some 52,000 clones, roughly 92% of which appear only once. Sample: CD4+ T cells from peripheral blood mononuclear cells, taken in the third trimester of pregnancy. The receptors come from a female donor with multiple sclerosis, enrolled in a pregnancy study. Both conserved end residues are part of each CDR3. Each record gives: V gene, D gene, clone size, J gene, CDR3 DNA, CDR3 protein. The D gene is left open where the match is weak. Where a row states a size, it is once, few, many or the class of an expanded clone; other rows omit it.

V gene: TRBV19; D gene: .; clone size: once; J gene: TRBJ1-2; CDR3 DNA: TGTGCCAGTAAATCCGGGTCCTCAGCCTATGGCTACACCTTC; CDR3 protein: CASKSGSSAYGYTF
V gene: TRBV6-5; D gene: TRBD1; clone size: .; J gene: TRBJ1-4; CDR3 DNA: TGTGCCAGCAGTGCTCCGGGACAGGGGGGCGAAAAACTGTTTTTT; CDR3 protein: CASSAPGQGGEKLFF
V gene: TRBV7-3; D gene: .; clone size: .; J gene: TRBJ1-6; CDR3 DNA: TGTGCCAGCAGCTTGGGACGTCAGGGGTCTAATTCACCCCTCCACTTT; CDR3 protein: CASSLGRQGSNSPLHF
V gene: TRBV27; D gene: TRBD1; clone size: .; J gene: TRBJ1-2; CDR3 DNA: TGTGCCAGCAGTTCGCTCCAGGGGGCGAAGAACTATGGCTACACCTTC; CDR3 protein: CASSSLQGAKNYGYTF
V gene: TRBV5-6; D gene: TRBD1; clone size: .; J gene: TRBJ2-7; CDR3 DNA: TGTGCCAGCAGCCCGTATCAGGGGGCTACCACCTACGAGCAGTACTTC; CDR3 protein: CASSPYQGATTYEQYF
V gene: TRBV19; D gene: .; clone size: .; J gene: TRBJ1-3; CDR3 DNA: TGTGCCAGTAGTACTGAGTGGTCTGGAAACACCATATATTTT; CDR3 protein: CASSTEWSGNTIYF
V gene: TRBV2; D gene: .; clone size: .; J gene: TRBJ2-2; CDR3 DNA: TGTGCCAGCAGTGACGACACGGCGAACACCGGGGAGCTGTTTTTT; CDR3 protein: CASSDDTANTGELFF
V gene: TRBV9; D gene: .; clone size: .; J gene: TRBJ1-2; CDR3 DNA: TGTGCCAGCAGCGTGGGGGGGGAGGGCTATGGCTACACCTTC; CDR3 protein: CASSVGGEGYGYTF
V gene: TRBV2; D gene: .; clone size: .; J gene: TRBJ1-1; CDR3 DNA: TGTGCCAGCAGCAGACAGAAGAACACTGAAGCTTTCTTT; CDR3 protein: CASSRQKNTEAFF
V gene: TRBV10-3; D gene: TRBD1; clone size: .; J gene: TRBJ2-5; CDR3 DNA: TGTGCCATTAAATCGGGACAGGGGGCGTCATCGGCGCCAGAGACCCAGTACTTC; CDR3 protein: CAIKSGQGASSAPETQYF
V gene: TRBV19; D gene: TRBD2; clone size: .; J gene: TRBJ2-3; CDR3 DNA: TGTGCCAGTAGTCTGGGACTAGCGACAGATACGCAGTATTTT; CDR3 protein: CASSLGLATDTQYF
V gene: TRBV5-8; D gene: .; clone size: .; J gene: TRBJ2-7; CDR3 DNA: TGTGCCAGCAGCTTGGGACAGGTCTCCTACGAGCAGTACTTC; CDR3 protein: CASSLGQVSYEQYF
V gene: TRBV5-6; D gene: TRBD1; clone size: .; J gene: TRBJ1-2; CDR3 DNA: TGTGCCAGCAGCGGGAGCGGACAGGGGCTCTATGGCTACACCTTC; CDR3 protein: CASSGSGQGLYGYTF
V gene: TRBV19; D gene: .; clone size: .; J gene: TRBJ1-6; CDR3 DNA: TGTGCCAGTAGTATTAGGAGGAGGCCTCATAATTCACCCCTCCACTTT; CDR3 protein: CASSIRRRPHNSPLHF
V gene: TRBV2; D gene: .; clone size: .; J gene: TRBJ1-2; CDR3 DNA: TGTGCCCTGCGGGGGGGCGGCTACACCTTC; CDR3 protein: CALRGGGYTF
V gene: TRBV6-5; D gene: .; clone size: .; J gene: TRBJ2-3; CDR3 DNA: TGTGCCAGCAGTTCCCCCTACACAGATACGCAGTATTTT; CDR3 protein: CASSSPYTDTQYF
V gene: TRBV30; D gene: .; clone size: .; J gene: TRBJ2-2; CDR3 DNA: TGTGCCTGGAGTTCTAACAGGGTTAGGACCGGGGAGCTGTTTTTT; CDR3 protein: CAWSSNRVRTGELFF
V gene: TRBV15; D gene: .; clone size: .; J gene: TRBJ2-7; CDR3 DNA: TGTGCCACCAGCAGAGATCCAGGGGTCGAGCAGTACTTC; CDR3 protein: CATSRDPGVEQYF
V gene: TRBV30; D gene: TRBD2; clone size: few; J gene: TRBJ2-7; CDR3 DNA: TGTGCCTGGAGTGTACGGTGGAGCCACGGGCTGGGGGGGTCCTACGAGCAGTACTTC; CDR3 protein: CAWSVRWSHGLGGSYEQYF
V gene: TRBV9; D gene: TRBD1; clone size: .; J gene: TRBJ1-2; CDR3 DNA: TGTGCCAGCAGCCCGGGACAGGGGGCGCAATCAAACTATGGCTACACCTTC; CDR3 protein: CASSPGQGAQSNYGYTF
V gene: TRBV5-4; D gene: TRBD1; clone size: .; J gene: TRBJ1-1; CDR3 DNA: TGTGCCAGCAGCTTGGAACCCTCAGGGGGTGAAGCTTTCTTT; CDR3 protein: CASSLEPSGGEAFF
V gene: TRBV7-2; D gene: TRBD2; clone size: .; J gene: TRBJ2-7; CDR3 DNA: TGTGCCAGCAGCATCGGGACTAGCGGGGGGGCTTACGAGCAGTACTTC; CDR3 protein: CASSIGTSGGAYEQYF
V gene: TRBV27; D gene: TRBD1; clone size: .; J gene: TRBJ2-3; CDR3 DNA: TGTGCCAGCAGTTACACAGGGGATAGCACAGATACGCAGTATTTT; CDR3 protein: CASSYTGDSTDTQYF
V gene: TRBV11-2; D gene: .; clone size: .; J gene: TRBJ1-2; CDR3 DNA: TGTGCCAGCAGCTCGTGGGAGCGGGAGCCCTCAGGAGATGGCTACACCTTC; CDR3 protein: CASSSWEREPSGDGYTF
V gene: TRBV20-1; D gene: .; clone size: .; J gene: TRBJ2-5; CDR3 DNA: TGCAGTGCTATTATTGAGACCCAGTACTTC; CDR3 protein: CSAIIETQYF
V gene: TRBV7-9; D gene: TRBD2; clone size: .; J gene: TRBJ2-7; CDR3 DNA: TGTGCCAGCAGCTTATTGGGGGGGGGTGGCGAGCAGTACTTC; CDR3 protein: CASSLLGGGGEQYF
V gene: TRBV11-2; D gene: .; clone size: .; J gene: TRBJ1-5; CDR3 DNA: TGTGCCAGCAGCGCAGGGGAGGGGGGTCAGCCCCAGCATTTT; CDR3 protein: CASSAGEGGQPQHF
V gene: TRBV5-4; D gene: TRBD1; clone size: .; J gene: TRBJ2-5; CDR3 DNA: TGTGCCACCCACAGGGGATACCAAGAGACCCAGTACTTC; CDR3 protein: CATHRGYQETQYF